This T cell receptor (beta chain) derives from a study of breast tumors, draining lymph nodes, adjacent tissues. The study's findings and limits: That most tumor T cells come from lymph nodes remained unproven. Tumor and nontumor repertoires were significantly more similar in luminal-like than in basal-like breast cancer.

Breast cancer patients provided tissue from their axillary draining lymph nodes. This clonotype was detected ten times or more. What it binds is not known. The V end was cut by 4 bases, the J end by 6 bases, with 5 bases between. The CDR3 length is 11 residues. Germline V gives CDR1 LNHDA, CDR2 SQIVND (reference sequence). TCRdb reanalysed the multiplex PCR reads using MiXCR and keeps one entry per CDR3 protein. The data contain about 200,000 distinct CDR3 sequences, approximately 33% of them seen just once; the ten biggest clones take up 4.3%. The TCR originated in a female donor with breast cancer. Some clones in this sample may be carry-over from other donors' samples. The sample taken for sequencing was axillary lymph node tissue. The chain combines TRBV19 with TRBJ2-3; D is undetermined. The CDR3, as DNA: TGTGCCAGTAGTAAACTCGATACGCAGTATTTT. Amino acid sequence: CASSKLDTQYF. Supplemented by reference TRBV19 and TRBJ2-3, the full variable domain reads DGGITQSPKYLFRKEGQNVTLSCEQNLNHDAMYWYRQDPGQGLRLIYYSQIVNDFQKGDIAEGYSVSREKKESFPLTVTSAQKNPTAFYLCASSKLDTQYFGPGTRLTVL.